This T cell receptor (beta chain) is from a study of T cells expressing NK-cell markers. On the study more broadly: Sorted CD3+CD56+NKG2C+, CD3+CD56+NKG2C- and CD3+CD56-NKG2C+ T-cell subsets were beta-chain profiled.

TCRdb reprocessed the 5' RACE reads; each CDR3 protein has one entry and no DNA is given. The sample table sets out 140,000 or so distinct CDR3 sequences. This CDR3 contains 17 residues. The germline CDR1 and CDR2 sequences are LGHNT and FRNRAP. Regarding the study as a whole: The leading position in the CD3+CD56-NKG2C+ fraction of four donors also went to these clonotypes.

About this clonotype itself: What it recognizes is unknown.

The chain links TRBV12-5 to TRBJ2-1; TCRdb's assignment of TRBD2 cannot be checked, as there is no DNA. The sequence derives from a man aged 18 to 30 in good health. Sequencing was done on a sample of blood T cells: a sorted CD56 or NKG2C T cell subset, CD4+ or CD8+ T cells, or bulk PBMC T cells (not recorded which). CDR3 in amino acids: CASASGLAGGTGSEQFF.